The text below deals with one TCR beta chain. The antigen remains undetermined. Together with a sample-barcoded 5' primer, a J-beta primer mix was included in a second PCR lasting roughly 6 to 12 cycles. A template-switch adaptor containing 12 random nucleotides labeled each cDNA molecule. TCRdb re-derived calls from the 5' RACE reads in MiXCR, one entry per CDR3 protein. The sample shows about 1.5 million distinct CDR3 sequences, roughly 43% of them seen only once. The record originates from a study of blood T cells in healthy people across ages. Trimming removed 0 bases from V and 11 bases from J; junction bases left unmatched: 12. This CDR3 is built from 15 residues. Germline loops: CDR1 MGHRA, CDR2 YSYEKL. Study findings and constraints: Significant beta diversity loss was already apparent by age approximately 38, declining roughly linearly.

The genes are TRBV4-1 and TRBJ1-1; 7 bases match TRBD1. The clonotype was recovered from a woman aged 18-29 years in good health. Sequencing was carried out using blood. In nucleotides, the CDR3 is TGCGCCAGCAGCCAAGAAGGGGGTGGAGGGGGCTGGGCTTTCTTT. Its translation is CASSQEGGGGGWAFF.